This TCR beta chain is from a study of long-term antiretroviral therapy in people with HIV. The V gene's germline CDR1 is SGHNT and CDR2 YENEEA. Trimming stripped 5 bases from V and 4 bases from J, with 14 bases between. The CDR3 is 15 residues long. A word on this clone: The antigen is unknown.

Findings of the study overall: Pre-ART clonal expansions dominated every time point's repertoire.

Each donor provided at least one pre-ART PBMC sample and at least two post-ART PBMC samples. The libraries were made with immunoSEQ v3.0 at survey level. Assay: immunoSEQ multiplex PCR; the TCRdb copy retains only in-frame clones and omits some. This repertoire shows 30,000 to 40,000 clones, roughly 76% found once; its top ten account for around 5.1%. This receptor was obtained from a man aged 18-30 years with HIV. The chain carries TRBV11-3 and TRBJ2-2; perhaps D is TRBD1 or TRBD2 (5 bases each). Material: unsorted PBMCs, obtained 1.5 years after starting antiretroviral therapy. This CDR3 reads CASSTTTGGTGELFF. CDR3 DNA sequence: TGTGCCAGCAGCACCACTACTGGGGGCACCGGGGAGCTGTTTTTT.